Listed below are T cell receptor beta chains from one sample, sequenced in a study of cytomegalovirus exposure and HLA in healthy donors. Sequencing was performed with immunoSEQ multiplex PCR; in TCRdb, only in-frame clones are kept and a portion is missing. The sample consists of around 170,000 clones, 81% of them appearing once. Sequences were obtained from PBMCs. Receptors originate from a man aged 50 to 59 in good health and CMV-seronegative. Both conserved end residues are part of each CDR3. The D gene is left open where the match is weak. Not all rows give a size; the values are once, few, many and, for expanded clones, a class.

cdr3_nt: TGTGCCAGCAGCTTAAAGGGCCCCACAAGCGGTGAAGCTTTCTTT
cdr3_aa: CASSLKGPTSGEAFF
clone_size: .
j_call: TRBJ1-1
d_call: .
v_call: TRBV7-9

cdr3_nt: TGTGCCAGCAGTTCCGGGACAGGGAATTCACCCCTCCACTTT
cdr3_aa: CASSSGTGNSPLHF
clone_size: .
j_call: TRBJ1-6
d_call: TRBD1
v_call: TRBV6-5

cdr3_nt: TGTGCCAGCAGCTCTCTCGGACAGGATCTAAGAGGGGGCGAAGCTTTCTTT
cdr3_aa: CASSSLGQDLRGGEAFF
clone_size: .
j_call: TRBJ1-1
d_call: TRBD1
v_call: TRBV11-2

cdr3_nt: TGTGCCAGCAGCTCGACACAGGGGACAGATACGCAGTATTTT
cdr3_aa: CASSSTQGTDTQYF
clone_size: .
j_call: TRBJ2-3
d_call: TRBD1
v_call: TRBV7-9

cdr3_nt: TGCGCCAGCAGTCAAATCCCCCGGACTAATGAAAAACTGTTTTTT
cdr3_aa: CASSQIPRTNEKLFF
clone_size: .
j_call: TRBJ1-4
d_call: .
v_call: TRBV23-1

cdr3_nt: TGTGCCAGCAGCTTAGCCGATGGGGGCGGCTACACCTTC
cdr3_aa: CASSLADGGGYTF
clone_size: .
j_call: TRBJ1-2
d_call: .
v_call: TRBV7-8

cdr3_nt: TGTGCCAGCAGATTACCCGGGACAGGGCCTGAAGCTTTCTTT
cdr3_aa: CASRLPGTGPEAFF
clone_size: once
j_call: TRBJ1-1
d_call: TRBD1
v_call: TRBV7-2

cdr3_nt: TGTGCCTGGAGTGTAAGGGGCGCCACAGATACGCAGTATTTT
cdr3_aa: CAWSVRGATDTQYF
clone_size: .
j_call: TRBJ2-3
d_call: .
v_call: TRBV30

cdr3_nt: TGTGCCAGCAGCCTAGGACAGGGGTTGAAGACCCAGTACTTC
cdr3_aa: CASSLGQGLKTQYF
clone_size: .
j_call: TRBJ2-5
d_call: TRBD1
v_call: TRBV7-2

cdr3_nt: TGTGCCAGCTCACCAGCGGGGCTCAACTATGGCTACACCTTC
cdr3_aa: CASSPAGLNYGYTF
clone_size: few
j_call: TRBJ1-2
d_call: .
v_call: TRBV18

cdr3_nt: TGTGCCAGCAGCAACTTCGCTAGCGGGGAGGAGACCCAGTACTTC
cdr3_aa: CASSNFASGEETQYF
clone_size: .
j_call: TRBJ2-5
d_call: TRBD2
v_call: TRBV2

cdr3_nt: TGTGCCAGCAGTTTTGGAGGGGTAGAGCAGTACTTC
cdr3_aa: CASSFGGVEQYF
clone_size: .
j_call: TRBJ2-7
d_call: .
v_call: TRBV27

cdr3_nt: TGTGCCAGCAGCCAAGATCAAGTAGCGGGGGGGCCGGAGACCCAGTACTTC
cdr3_aa: CASSQDQVAGGPETQYF
clone_size: .
j_call: TRBJ2-5
d_call: TRBD2
v_call: TRBV14

cdr3_nt: TGCGCCAGCAGCCAAGAACCCGGGACAGCCAAGAATGAGCAGTTCTTC
cdr3_aa: CASSQEPGTAKNEQFF
clone_size: .
j_call: TRBJ2-1
d_call: TRBD1
v_call: TRBV4-3

cdr3_nt: TGTGCCAGCAGCTTGGGAGACCTCTATGGCTACACCTTC
cdr3_aa: CASSLGDLYGYTF
clone_size: once
j_call: TRBJ1-2
d_call: .
v_call: TRBV13

cdr3_nt: TGTGCCAGCTCACCTGACAGGGCCAGTGAGCAGTTCTTC
cdr3_aa: CASSPDRASEQFF
clone_size: .
j_call: TRBJ2-1
d_call: TRBD1
v_call: TRBV18

cdr3_nt: TGCGCCAGCAGCCAAGGCGAGATCGGGCCCCAGCATTTT
cdr3_aa: CASSQGEIGPQHF
clone_size: .
j_call: TRBJ1-5
d_call: .
v_call: TRBV4-3

cdr3_nt: TGTGCCAGCAGCGGGCTAGCGGGGGGCAGGACAGATACGCAGTATTTT
cdr3_aa: CASSGLAGGRTDTQYF
clone_size: .
j_call: TRBJ2-3
d_call: TRBD2
v_call: TRBV9

cdr3_nt: TGTGCCAGCAGTGATGGACGACAGGCTAACTATGGCTACACCTTC
cdr3_aa: CASSDGRQANYGYTF
clone_size: .
j_call: TRBJ1-2
d_call: .
v_call: TRBV11-2

cdr3_nt: TGTGCCAGCACCTCGGGACTAGCTACAGATACGCAGTATTTT
cdr3_aa: CASTSGLATDTQYF
clone_size: .
j_call: TRBJ2-3
d_call: TRBD2
v_call: TRBV15

cdr3_nt: TGTGCCAGCAGGGTCACAGGGATTAGCAATCAGCCCCAGCATTTT
cdr3_aa: CASRVTGISNQPQHF
clone_size: .
j_call: TRBJ1-5
d_call: .
v_call: TRBV27

cdr3_nt: TGTGCCAGCTCACCCCGGGACTATAATTCACCCCTCCACTTT
cdr3_aa: CASSPRDYNSPLHF
clone_size: .
j_call: TRBJ1-6
d_call: .
v_call: TRBV18

cdr3_nt: TGCAGTTCTACAGGGGTAATCACAGATACGCAGTATTTT
cdr3_aa: CSSTGVITDTQYF
clone_size: .
j_call: TRBJ2-3
d_call: TRBD1
v_call: TRBV29-1

cdr3_nt: TGCGCCAGCAACCCCGGGCCAGGGGATTCCTACGAGCAGTACTTC
cdr3_aa: CASNPGPGDSYEQYF
clone_size: few
j_call: TRBJ2-7
d_call: .
v_call: TRBV5-1

cdr3_nt: TGTGCCAGCAGCCTCGGGGAATTAAGCAATCAGCCCCAGCATTTT
cdr3_aa: CASSLGELSNQPQHF
clone_size: once
j_call: TRBJ1-5
d_call: .
v_call: TRBV7-9

cdr3_nt: TGTGCCAGCAGCTTCGACGGACACCACGAGACCCAGTACTTC
cdr3_aa: CASSFDGHHETQYF
clone_size: .
j_call: TRBJ2-5
d_call: .
v_call: TRBV5-4

cdr3_nt: TGTGCCAGCAGTGGGGACAAACCGGGCCTCGGGTCCTATAATTCACCCCTCCACTTT
cdr3_aa: CASSGDKPGLGSYNSPLHF
clone_size: .
j_call: TRBJ1-6
d_call: .
v_call: TRBV27

cdr3_nt: TGTGCCAGCAGGAGTGAGACTGAAGCTTTCTTT
cdr3_aa: CASRSETEAFF
clone_size: few
j_call: TRBJ1-1
d_call: .
v_call: TRBV7-6

cdr3_nt: TGTGCCACCTGTCCGTCAGGGGGACAGGGAAAACTGTTTTTT
cdr3_aa: CATCPSGGQGKLFF
clone_size: .
j_call: TRBJ1-4
d_call: TRBD1
v_call: TRBV6-5

cdr3_nt: TGTGCCACTACAGGGGGTGGTGAGCAGTTCTTC
cdr3_aa: CATTGGGEQFF
clone_size: .
j_call: TRBJ2-1
d_call: TRBD1
v_call: TRBV10-3

cdr3_nt: TGTGCCAGCAGTTACTTAGGGGTCTATGGCTACACCTTC
cdr3_aa: CASSYLGVYGYTF
clone_size: .
j_call: TRBJ1-2
d_call: .
v_call: TRBV6-6

cdr3_nt: TGTGCCTGGAGCCGGGACAGGGTTACGTCGGGTCAGCCCCAGCATTTT
cdr3_aa: CAWSRDRVTSGQPQHF
clone_size: .
j_call: TRBJ1-5
d_call: TRBD1
v_call: TRBV30

cdr3_nt: TGTGCCAGCAGTGAGTGGGGAGCGAACACTGAAGCTTTCTTT
cdr3_aa: CASSEWGANTEAFF
clone_size: .
j_call: TRBJ1-1
d_call: .
v_call: TRBV2

cdr3_nt: TGTGCCAGCAGTTTAGAACAGCGGGAGGAAAAACTGTTTTTT
cdr3_aa: CASSLEQREEKLFF
clone_size: .
j_call: TRBJ1-4
d_call: .
v_call: TRBV28

cdr3_nt: TGTGCCAGCAACCACCGGGGGGGCGTGGCAGATACGCAGTATTTT
cdr3_aa: CASNHRGGVADTQYF
clone_size: .
j_call: TRBJ2-3
d_call: TRBD2
v_call: TRBV27

cdr3_nt: TGTGCCAGCAGCTTAGATGGGACAGGGAACACAGATACGCAGTATTTT
cdr3_aa: CASSLDGTGNTDTQYF
clone_size: .
j_call: TRBJ2-3
d_call: TRBD1
v_call: TRBV7-8

cdr3_nt: TGCGCCAGCAGCCAGGAACAGGGGCCCTCTTCACACACCTTC
cdr3_aa: CASSQEQGPSSHTF
clone_size: .
j_call: TRBJ1-2
d_call: TRBD1
v_call: TRBV4-3

cdr3_nt: TGTTCCAGCAGCCTCCTCGGGGCCTACGAGCAGTACTTC
cdr3_aa: CSSSLLGAYEQYF
clone_size: .
j_call: TRBJ2-7
d_call: .
v_call: TRBV7-9

cdr3_nt: TGTGCCAGCAGTGAACTCCCTAGCGGGGATAACACAGATACGCAGTATTTT
cdr3_aa: CASSELPSGDNTDTQYF
clone_size: .
j_call: TRBJ2-3
d_call: TRBD2
v_call: TRBV6-1

cdr3_nt: TGTGCCAGCCTTGGACAGTTTCTCTTGGATACGCAGTATTTT
cdr3_aa: CASLGQFLLDTQYF
clone_size: .
j_call: TRBJ2-3
d_call: .
v_call: TRBV2